The entry below describes one T cell receptor beta chain. The clone's antigen remains unknown. Base qualities were left out, and no much larger clone turns up one base away. TCR CDR3 regions were amplified from genomic DNA by multiplex PCR using the deep immunoSEQ assay. Genomic DNA extracted from each cell subset was distributed evenly over all wells of several immunoSEQ 96-well plates, and each plate served as one replicate. For sorted subsets, each replicate PCR was loaded with roughly 0.2 ug genomic DNA, equivalent to 30,000 or so T cell genomes. Purified libraries were measured with a Qubit 3.0 fluorometer, size-checked on a Bioanalyzer 2100, and measured again with the KAPA Library Quantification kit. Each immunoSEQ 96-well plate was sequenced on its own single-read 150-cycle Illumina NextSeq 550 flow cell. The authors' pipeline ran thus. The immunoSEQ output contained only junctional sequences without quality scores, so filtering could not match that applied to full-length reads. To assign V/J genes and CDR3, sequences were annotated using PyIR, a Python wrapper for IgBLAST v1.9, with IMGT germline references. Reads were removed for weak V/J assignments (E-value above 1e-6), missing CDR3, stop codons, out-of-frame junctions, or ambiguous translated residues. V3J clonotypes were defined as sequences sharing an identical inferred V gene, J gene, and CDR3 amino acid sequence. Percentage overlap between repertoires was computed as shared unique clonotypes divided by the size of the smaller repertoire. Repertoire richness was assessed with RTK rarefaction, the Chao1 estimator, and Recon v2.1 estimates of unobserved clonotypes. For all TCRbeta clonotypes obtained by the gDNA method from a few donors, generation probabilities were computed with OLGA. TCRdb stores this immuneACCESS table with in-frame sequences only. Part of the clones is absent; in the studies checked, under half of the shortfall reflects unresolved V genes, and no reason is known for the rest. Clonal size and the V and J genes are those of that table, whereas D and trimming came from the DNA. In all, the sample holds about 590,000 clones, and about 95% of those were seen once. The ten largest clonotypes hold roughly 0.1% of the sample.

The sample belongs to a study of shared clonotypes between healthy human individuals (dated by TCRdb to 2018 to 2020). Some background on the complete study: The cohort comprised a couple of women and a few men aged 18 to 49 years. To increase sequencing depth and limit assay-specific biases, different laboratories used diverse techniques to prepare libraries and sequence TCR repertoires. Between about 0.8 and 9.5 billion PBMCs per donor were obtained by leukapheresis. Per donor, three plates each were used for CD4 naive and CD4 memory, two for CD8 naive, and one for CD8 memory. To estimate repertoire size and how much clonotype sharing occurs between individuals, the study deeply sequenced the blood TCR repertoires of about 5 healthy adults.

For the CD8 naive samples, CD45RO-negative cells were positively selected for CCR7, yielding a CD45RA+CCR7+ population from which TemRA cells were excluded. The donors were healthy, HIV-negative adults with no recently reported acute infections or vaccinations. Every donor was a Caucasian adult living in Nashville, Tennessee, USA. Blood was collected by leukapheresis, and PBMCs were isolated by Ficoll-Histopaque density gradient centrifugation and then cryopreserved in liquid nitrogen vapor phase. Purity and quantity of every magnetically sorted T cell population were checked by analytical flow cytometry. Each sorted fraction had its genomic DNA isolated and then quantified by UV absorbance on a Nanodrop 2000c. Points the paper makes about the study in general: Larger estimated clonotype richness was generally found for naive subsets than for memory subsets. Pairwise subsampling indicated that sequencing depth was expected to affect the degree of clonotype sharing among donors. Sampling was restricted to blood, and TCR repertoires in tissue are likely to differ from TCR repertoires in blood. Because the study included a small number of donors, the genetic and exposure-history diversity represented was limited. Clonotypes shared by all four sorted-subset donors showed higher generation probabilities than non-shared clonotypes. When a few donors were compared, the shared fraction of clonotypes was about 5% for naive CD4, more than 3% for naive CD8, about 2.5% for memory CD4, and 0.35% to 0.4% for memory CD8. Incomplete sequencing was indicated by rarefaction of sorted-subset datasets, despite the large sequencing depth.

The CDR3 has 10 amino acids, counting the end cysteine and phenylalanine. The retained sequence is limited to the CDR3, 30 bases, with the frame set at the first base. CDR1 and CDR2 are drawn from the germline V gene (reference sequence): LNHDA, SQIVND. V and J are truncated by 8 bases and 4 bases respectively, leaving an intervening sequence of 5 bases. The clonotype originates from a woman in her thirties in good health. The sequenced material came from naive CD8+ T cells sorted from blood. In light of the paper, this sample's cell subset or site label describes: CD45RA+CCR7+. The V gene is TRBV19 and the J gene is TRBJ1-2; there is no confident call for the D gene. In nucleotide form, the sequence is TGTGCCAGTGGACCCTATGGCTACACCTTC. Its protein is CASGPYGYTF.